Listed below are T cell receptor beta chains from one sample, sequenced in a study of blood T cell repertoires in COVID-19. Repertoires were generated with immunoSEQ multiplex PCR, while TCRdb's copy carries only in-frame clones and drops some. The repertoire holds over 400,000 clones, with less than 90% as singletons. Material for sequencing was peripheral blood. The receptors were gathered from a woman between 45 and 65 years old with COVID-19, enrolled during active disease. Each CDR3 is given with its conserved first and last residue. Fields, in order: clone size, V gene, D gene, J gene, CDR3 protein, CDR3 DNA. The D gene is left open where the match is weak. A row's size may be missing; if present it is once, few, many or a size class.

>.|TRBV28|.|TRBJ1-2
CASLTDTNYGYTF
TGTGCCAGCCTTACAGATACTAACTATGGCTACACCTTC
>.|TRBV28|TRBD1|TRBJ2-7
CASSLGSRGSYEQYF
TGTGCCAGCAGTTTAGGCAGCAGGGGGTCCTACGAGCAGTACTTC
>.|TRBV19|.|TRBJ1-1
CASSNEGGNTEAFF
TGTGCCAGTAGCAATGAGGGAGGGAACACTGAAGCTTTCTTT
>.|TRBV11-1|.|TRBJ1-2
CASSRTTGTQNGYTF
TGTGCCAGCAGCAGAACAACCGGGACACAGAATGGCTACACCTTC
>.|TRBV30|.|TRBJ1-1
CAWIPRGAEAFF
TGTGCCTGGATCCCGCGGGGGGCTGAAGCTTTCTTT
>few|TRBV2|TRBD1|TRBJ1-1
CASSERQGSGNTEAFF
TGTGCCAGCAGTGAGAGACAGGGATCAGGGAACACTGAAGCTTTCTTT
>.|TRBV9|TRBD1|TRBJ1-4
CASSTGQGVEKLFF
TGTGCCAGCAGCACGGGACAGGGGGTTGAAAAACTGTTTTTT
>once|TRBV5-6|TRBD1|TRBJ1-5
CASSSKGALGNQPQHF
TGTGCCAGCAGCTCGAAGGGGGCGTTAGGCAATCAGCCCCAGCATTTT
>.|TRBV14|.|TRBJ1-1
CASSPGGTEAFF
TGTGCCAGCAGCCCGGGGGGCACTGAAGCTTTCTTT
>few|TRBV5-1|TRBD1|TRBJ1-4
CASSLGQGGSSEKLFF
TGCGCCAGCAGTCTGGGACAGGGGGGGAGCAGTGAAAAACTGTTTTTT
>.|TRBV10-2|TRBD2|TRBJ2-1
CASRPQGLAGGHEQFF
TGCGCCAGCAGACCCCAGGGACTAGCGGGGGGACATGAGCAGTTCTTC
>.|TRBV6-6|TRBD2|TRBJ2-7
CASSLESGDNYEQYF
TGTGCCAGCAGTTTAGAAAGCGGGGATAACTACGAGCAGTACTTC
>.|TRBV5-1|TRBD1|TRBJ2-2
CASSTWDRGTGELFF
TGCGCCAGCAGCACCTGGGACAGGGGCACCGGGGAGCTGTTTTTT
>.|TRBV19|TRBD1|TRBJ2-1
CASSRSTGSYNEQFF
TGTGCCAGTAGTCGATCGACAGGGTCCTACAATGAGCAGTTCTTC
>once|TRBV28|.|TRBJ1-4
CASSSDRQGVGEKLFF
TGTGCCAGCAGTTCAGATAGACAAGGGGTGGGGGAAAAACTGTTTTTT
>.|TRBV27|TRBD1|TRBJ2-1
CASSLGQGGAGEQFF
TGTGCCAGCAGTTTGGGACAGGGGGGGGCGGGTGAGCAGTTCTTC
>.|TRBV5-1|TRBD2|TRBJ2-3
CASSPLLAGGQADTQYF
TGCGCCAGCAGCCCCCTGCTAGCGGGGGGCCAGGCAGATACGCAGTATTTT
>.|TRBV6-5|TRBD2|TRBJ2-5
CASSSNSGEKTQYF
TGTGCCAGCAGTAGTAATAGCGGGGAAAAGACCCAGTACTTC
>.|TRBV30|.|TRBJ1-2
CAWSGGSYTF
TGTGCCTGGAGTGGAGGGAGCTACACCTTC
>few|TRBV7-6|.|TRBJ2-3
CASSLRDTQYF
TGTGCCAGCAGCCTACGAGATACGCAGTATTTT
>.|TRBV3-1/TRBV3-2|.|TRBJ1-1
CASIPTSGDTEAFF
TGTGCCAGCATCCCGACGTCGGGTGACACTGAAGCTTTCTTT
>.|TRBV6-5|.|TRBJ1-3
CASRAPSSGNTIYF
TGTGCCAGCAGGGCCCCCAGCTCTGGAAACACCATATATTTT
>few|TRBV2|TRBD2|TRBJ2-1
CASSDGSSGGPNYNEQFF
TGTGCCAGCAGTGATGGGTCTAGCGGGGGGCCAAACTACAATGAGCAGTTCTTC
>.|TRBV14|TRBD1|TRBJ1-1
CASSQVSGQLKAEAFF
TGTGCCAGCAGCCAAGTTTCGGGACAGCTTAAGGCTGAAGCTTTCTTT
>.|TRBV28|TRBD1|TRBJ1-5
CASRTGTGEVSNQPQHF
TGTGCCAGCAGAACCGGGACAGGGGAGGTGAGCAATCAGCCCCAGCATTTT
>.|TRBV30|.|TRBJ1-1
CAWRQEWYAFF
TGTGCCTGGCGACAGGAATGGTACGCTTTCTTT
>.|TRBV5-1|.|TRBJ1-3
CASSLSGPLGNTIYF
TGCGCCAGCAGCCTTTCAGGGCCGCTTGGAAACACCATATATTTT
>.|TRBV9|.|TRBJ2-7
CASNRNGGPSYEQYF
TGTGCCAGTAACCGAAACGGGGGGCCCTCCTACGAGCAGTACTTC
>once|TRBV5-6|.|TRBJ1-1
CASSLAGGAMNTEAFF
TGTGCCAGCAGCTTGGCGGGGGGGGCCATGAACACTGAAGCTTTCTTT
>.|TRBV10-3|.|TRBJ1-1
CAISEQEEAEAFF
TGTGCCATCAGTGAACAGGAAGAGGCTGAAGCTTTCTTT
>.|TRBV14|.|TRBJ2-2
CASSQAGMRTGELFF
TGTGCCAGCAGCCAAGCTGGCATGAGGACCGGGGAGCTGTTTTTT
>.|TRBV29-1|TRBD1|TRBJ2-1
CSVGRQGGSNEQFF
TGCAGCGTCGGCCGACAGGGGGGTAGCAATGAGCAGTTCTTC
>.|TRBV12-3/TRBV12-4|.|TRBJ1-3
CATSDFSGNTIYF
TGTGCCACCTCGGACTTCTCAGGAAACACCATATATTTT
>.|TRBV25-1|.|TRBJ1-4
CASTLGGGVREKLFF
TGTGCCAGCACCCTGGGGGGAGGGGTTAGAGAAAAACTGTTTTTT